This entry lists 27 T cell receptor beta chains sequenced from one sample in a study of tumor and adjacent non-tumor tissue in lung cancer. The template was RNA from unsorted bulk tissue. A modified ARM-PCR protocol with three rounds of nested PCR amplified TCRbeta. TCRdb processed the multiplex PCR reads anew with MiXCR; each CDR3 protein has one entry. The data show about 75,000 distinct CDR3 sequences, with over 75% seen just once and approximately 12% held by the top ten. The sequenced material came from lung tumor tissue. These receptor sequences come from a woman aged 50 to 60 with non-small cell lung cancer.

The genes are TRBV11-3 and TRBJ2-2; 8 bases agree with TRBD1. The trim removed 4 bases at V and 16 bases at J, leaving 17 bases unmatched. The germline CDR1 and CDR2 sequences are SGHNT and YENEEA. The CDR3 runs to 15 residues. Here the CDR3 DNA reads TGTGCCAGCAGCTCTTACGGGACAGGACGCGGGGAGTGGTTTTTT. Its translation is CASSSYGTGRGEWFF.

This clonotype was found a few times. The junction departs from germline at one end; a sequencing error may be responsible. This chain links TRBV20-1 with TRBJ1-1; maybe TRBD1 (5 bases). This CDR3 region has 14 residues. CDR1 and CDR2 from the germline V gene are DFQATT and SNEGSKA (reference sequence). The chain's CDR3 is CSAGWGRVNAEAFF. Here the CDR3 DNA reads TGCAGTGCTGGTTGGGGCAGGGTGAACGCTGAAGCTTTCTTT.

The J gene is TRBJ2-7, the V gene TRBV29-1, with TRBD1 identical over 11 bases. The assigned J gene may be wrong: the sequence end matches TRBJ2-1 better. The CDR3 has 14 amino acids. Germline V gene data show CDR1 as SQVTM and CDR2 as ANQGSEA. The CDR3 region is CSMLRTGGGYEQFF. The CDR3 DNA reads as TGCAGCATGCTCAGGACAGGGGGCGGGTACGAGCAGTTCTTC.

Regarding this clonotype: As the CDR3 is not closed by the conserved phenylalanine or tryptophan, this likely results from a read error. The rearrangement links TRBV5-1 to TRBJ2-2; TRBD1 agrees at 7 bases. The germline V gene has CDR1 SGHRS and CDR2 YFSETQ. This CDR3 is 14 amino acids long. CDR3 coding DNA: TGCGCCAGCAGCCGGACAGGTAACATCGGGGAGCTGTTTTCT. Protein product: CASSRTGNIGELFS.

As regards this clonotype: The junction does not match germline at one end; this may be a read error. This rearrangement joins TRBV12-3 or TRBV12-4 to TRBJ1-5, with TRBD1 as a possible D gene (5 bases). The CDR3 has 15 residues. The CDR3 is CASGLRRGDRFPQHF. CDR3 DNA sequence: TGTGCCAGCGGTTTGAGGAGGGGTGATCGTTTTCCGCAGCATTTT.

The gene calls are TRBV11-3 and TRBJ2-7, with a weak D call TRBD2 (5 bases). The CDR3 has 14 amino acids. Germline CDR1 SGHNT, CDR2 YENEEA. V lost 8 bases and J lost 5, with 19 bases in between. This chain's CDR3 is CASDLNGIGHEQYF. The CDR3, as DNA: TGTGCCAGCGACCTTAACGGGATAGGCCACGAGCAGTACTTC.

Remarks on this clonotype: The CDR3 carries no conserved terminal phenylalanine or tryptophan, so it likely arises from a read error. CDR3 region: CASSLRPGDTQYY. Here the CDR3 DNA reads TGTGCCAGCAGTTTAAGGCCCGGGGATACCCAGTACTAC. J is TRBJ2-5 and V is TRBV12-3 or TRBV12-4; possibly TRBD2 for D (5 bases). V dropped 2 bases and J dropped 8 bases, with 12 bases sitting between them. This CDR3 region has 13 residues.

This clonotype came up many times. This rearrangement joins TRBV2 to TRBJ2-7; TRBD2 agrees at 9 bases. V was pared by 8 bases and J by 6 bases, with 8 bases of the junction left unmatched. This CDR3 comprises 13 residues. Germline CDR1 SNHLY, CDR2 FYNNEI. DNA for the CDR3: TGTGCCAGCGCGGGAGGGTCTCCGCTCGAGCAGTACTTC. Protein: CASAGGSPLEQYF.

As to this clonotype: One end of the junction fails to match germline, which may point to a read error. In DNA, the CDR3 is TGTGCCAACAGTCCCGGGGGGGTTCGCACTGAAGCTTTCTTT. Amino acids: CANSPGGVRTEAFF. This chain links TRBV28 with TRBJ1-1; D is perhaps TRBD1 (5 bases). Germline CDR1 is MDHEN and CDR2 is SYDVKM. The CDR3 is 14 amino acids.

On this clonotype: One end of the junction fails to match germline, which may point to a read error. The V and J genes are TRBV11-2 and TRBJ1-1, with 9 bases that match TRBD1. CDR3 length equals 14 residues. CDR1 is SGHAT, CDR2 FQNNGV, per germline. The CDR3 DNA sequence: TGTGCCAGCAGCTTTTTGGACAGGGGCGCCGAAGCCTTCTTT. Translation: CASSFLDRGAEAFF.

As regards this clonotype: This may come from a read error, since a much larger clone is one base off. V usage is TRBV30 and J usage is TRBJ2-3; D might be TRBD1 (6 bases). Germline-derived CDR1 and CDR2 are GTSNPN and SVGIG (reference sequence). The CDR3 loop spans 12 amino acids. The CDR3 bases are TGTGCCTGGACATGGGACATGCTTACGCTGTATTTT. Encoded protein: CAWTWDMLTLYF.

With respect to this clonotype: A read error may account for a junction end that differs from germline. This chain uses TRBV4-1 with TRBJ2-1; 9 bases are shared with TRBD2. The CDR3 contains 17 residues. CDR1 is MGHRA and CDR2 is YSYEKL in the germline V gene. The CDR3 loop reads CASNQDLLAGVPNEQFF. CDR3 sequence (DNA): TGCGCCAGCAACCAAGATCTCTTAGCGGGAGTGCCGAATGAGCAGTTCTTC.

This clonotype was seen only a few times. Germline and junction disagree at one end, which may indicate a read error. This rearrangement joins TRBV10-2 to TRBJ2-7, with D possibly being TRBD1 or TRBD2 (5 bases each). The germline gives CDR1 WSHSY, CDR2 SAAADI. CDR3 length equals 11 residues. CDR3 sequence (DNA): TGTGCCAGCAATGGGGGTAACGAGCAGTACTTC. This gives the protein CASNGGNEQYF.

Regarding this clonotype: The CDR3 ends on some other residue instead of the conserved phenylalanine or tryptophan, so this is likely a read error. The V call is TRBV6-2 or TRBV6-3, the J call TRBJ2-3; D is undetermined. The CDR3 totals 15 residues. CDR1 is MNHEY and CDR2 is SVGEGT in the germline V gene. This CDR3 is CVSRYSFGGTDTQYS. CDR3 bases: TGTGTCAGCAGATACAGCTTCGGAGGCACAGATACGCAGTATTCT.

On this clonotype itself: As the CDR3 is not closed by the conserved phenylalanine or tryptophan, this likely results from a read error. The chain carries TRBV6-1 and TRBJ2-3; perhaps D is TRBD1 or TRBD2 (5 bases each). This CDR3 has 16 amino acids. CDR1 is MNHNS and CDR2 is SASEGT in the germline V gene. With 3 bases removed from V and 2 bases from J, the gap between germline ends came to 15 bases. CDR3 nucleotide sequence: TGTGCCAGCAGTGACTTAGGGACGACTAACACAGATACGCAGTATTCT. Protein product: CASSDLGTTNTDTQYS.

Concerning this clonotype: As the CDR3 is not closed by the conserved phenylalanine or tryptophan, this likely results from a read error. J is TRBJ2-7 and V is TRBV6-5, with D unclear. Germline-derived CDR1 and CDR2 are MNHEY and SVGAGI. V lost 4 bases to trimming and J lost 1 base, with 14 bases between them. The CDR3 spans 15 residues. The CDR3: CASSLYEPRSYEQYL. DNA for the CDR3: TGTGCCAGCAGTTTGTACGAGCCCAGGTCCTACGAGCAGTACCTC.

On this clonotype: At one end the junction does not follow the germline gene, possibly because of a read error. V is TRBV29-1 and J is TRBJ1-1; 8 bases are shared with TRBD1. The CDR3 spans 14 residues. Germline V gene lookup returns CDR1 SQVTM and CDR2 ANQGSEA. This CDR3 is CSVVGGQENTEVFF. The CDR3 DNA reads TGCAGCGTTGTGGGGGGACAGGAAAACACTGAAGTTTTCTTT.

Regarding this clonotype: This may be a read error: a much more frequent sequence differs by one nucleotide. The V gene is TRBV11-2, the J gene TRBJ2-5, with D maybe TRBD1 (5 bases). CDR1 and CDR2 from the germline V gene are SGHAT and FQNNGV. The CDR3 consists of 12 residues. The V gene lost 6 bases and the J gene lost 5 bases, with 10 bases spanning the gap. The CDR3, as DNA: TGTGCCAGCAGAGGGGCAGGGGAGACCCAGTACTTC. This encodes CASRGAGETQYF.

The CDR3 nucleotides read TGTGCCAGCAGCGGACGGACATTGTACAATGAGCAGTTCTTC. It yields the protein CASSGRTLYNEQFF. This rearrangement joins TRBV6-1 to TRBJ2-1; D is possibly TRBD1 (5 bases). There are 14 residues in the CDR3. Germline CDR1 MNHNS, CDR2 SASEGT. V lost 6 bases to trimming and J lost 4 bases, with 13 bases between them.

For this clonotype: The junction shows a germline mismatch at one end, possibly a read error. V is TRBV4-2 and J is TRBJ2-5; D assignment may be TRBD1 or TRBD2 (5 bases each). The CDR3 covers 17 residues. Germline V CDR1 and CDR2: LGHNA, YNFKEQ. CDR3 coding DNA: TGTGCCAGCAGCCAAGATTTGGGTGTGGGCCCTCTTGGGACCCGGTACTTC. It encodes CASSQDLGVGPLGTRYF.

Of note for this clonotype: This may be a read error, as it is one base from a much larger clone. The chain links TRBV5-1 to TRBJ2-3, with 7 bases fitting TRBD2. The CDR3 contains 16 residues. V lost 1 base, J lost 2 bases, and 7 bases stayed unmatched. Germline CDR1 and CDR2: SGHRS and YFSETQ. The chain's CDR3 is CASSLTGGLTTDTQYF. CDR3 coding DNA: TGCGCCAGCAGCTTGACCGGGGGACTAACCACAGATACGCAGTATTTT. Filled out from reference TRBV5-1 and TRBJ2-3, the complete variable domain reads KAGVTQTPRYLIKTRGQQVTLSCSPISGHRSVSWYQQTPGQGLQFLFEYFSETQRNKGNFPGRFSGRQFSNSRSEMNVSTLELGDSALYLCASSLTGGLTTDTQYFGPGTRLTVL.

The CDR3 spells CARRRTGSIGNQPQHF. The CDR3 DNA reads as TGTGCCAGGAGAAGGACGGGTTCTATAGGCAATCAGCCCCAGCATTTT. This chain links TRBV12-3 or TRBV12-4 with TRBJ1-5; no definite D call. Trimming pared 9 bases from V and 2 bases from J, leaving 20 bases between. There are 16 residues in the CDR3.

The gene calls are TRBV28 and TRBJ1-5, with no clear D. The J call may be mistaken, given a closer DNA end match to TRBJ2-3. CDR3 length: 11 amino acids. Germline V lookup: CDR1 MDHEN, CDR2 SYDVKM. The CDR3 loop reads CASSFSGPQYF. The CDR3 DNA sequence: TGTGCCAGCAGTTTCTCCGGGCCCCAGTATTTT.

This clonotype was recorded at least ten times. The J gene is TRBJ2-5, the V gene TRBV12-3 or TRBV12-4, with D perhaps TRBD2 (6 bases). The CDR3 runs 14 residues. Trimming stripped 6 bases from V and 3 bases from J, with 14 bases between. The DNA of the CDR3 is TGTGCCAGCAGCCACCGCGGGGCAGAAGAGACCCAGTACTTC. This gives the protein CASSHRGAEETQYF.

This clonotype was picked up a small number of times. The missing conserved phenylalanine or tryptophan at the end of this CDR3 makes a read error likely. The CDR3 protein is CSASSMGMFNGYTL. The CDR3 nucleotides are TGCAGTGCTAGTTCGATGGGGATGTTCAATGGCTACACCCTC. The chain joins TRBV20-1 to TRBJ1-2; D remains unclear. Trimming took off 3 bases at V and 6 bases at J, with 17 bases between the two ends. Germline assignment: CDR1 DFQATT and CDR2 SNEGSKA (reference sequence). The CDR3 loop spans 14 amino acids.

The chain has TRBV6-1 and TRBJ2-7; 9 bases agree with TRBD1. This CDR3 has 17 amino acids. Germline trimming cut 7 bases from V and 3 bases from J; bases unmatched to any gene: 16. Per germline, CDR1 MNHNS and CDR2 SASEGT. This CDR3 is CASNGIGTGLSNYEQYF. CDR3 DNA: TGTGCCAGCAATGGAATCGGGACAGGGCTCTCGAACTACGAGCAGTACTTC.

The rearrangement uses TRBV12-3 or TRBV12-4 and TRBJ2-5; D may be TRBD1 or TRBD2 (6 bases each). The CDR3 totals 14 residues. Trimming shortened V by 2 bases and J by 2 bases, and 9 bases separated the two germline ends. The CDR3 DNA reads as TGTGCCAGCAGTTTACGGGGGCAGCAAGAGACCCAGTACTTC. Translation gives CASSLRGQQETQYF.